The source of this T cell receptor beta chain is a study of blood T cell repertoires in COVID-19. Per the original methods: Amplifying reference gene primers gave estimates of nucleated cell counts. Profiled with immunoSEQ multiplex PCR; TCRdb holds only in-frame clones, not every one. V and J calls and clone size are those listed in that table; D and trimming were worked out from the DNA. In the table there are some 370,000 clones, roughly four fifths of which are singletons. Each participant's cohort was designated according to participant-reported clinical history. The sequenced sample consisted of PBMCs or T cells enriched from blood (not recorded which). The TCR comes from a woman in her 50s who had recovered from COVID-19.

The CDR3: CASSLNRGRETQYF. CDR3 in DNA: TGTGCCAGCAGCTTAAACAGGGGGAGGGAGACCCAGTACTTC. This sequence joins TRBV11-3 and TRBJ2-5; TRBD1 aligns across 8 bases. Germline-derived CDR1 and CDR2 are SGHNT and YENEEA. V lost 2 bases, J lost 5 bases, and 4 bases stayed unmatched. This CDR3 region has 14 residues. Combining the CDR3 with reference TRBV11-3 and TRBJ2-5 gives the whole variable domain EAGVVQSPRYKIIEKKQPVAFWCNPISGHNTLYWYLQNLGQGPELLIRYENEEAVDDSQLPKDRFSAERLKGVDSTLKIQPAELGDSAVYLCASSLNRGRETQYFGPGTRLLVL.